The next 2 T cell receptor beta chains were all read from a single sample in a study of post-analysis software for immune sequencing data (dated by TCRdb to the mid-2010s). These receptors lack a known antigen. Receptors were amplified or captured by PCR. The sample was run on an Illumina HiSeq 2500. To reduce PCR and sequencing biases, unique molecular identifiers were incorporated into the TCR beta cDNA libraries. TCRdb trimmed the raw reads at Q25, called clones with MiXCR and kept productive beta chains. CDR3 protein sequences are deduplicated, and each keeps its most common genes and DNA. The sample records roughly 410,000 distinct CDR3 sequences, approximately 33% of which are singletons. The top ten constitute 13% of the sample. On the study overall, not on this receptor specifically: Patients showed significantly higher frequencies than controls for roughly 5 TRBV segments, among them TRBV5-6, TRBV5-1 and TRBV20-1.

Sequences were obtained from blood. The receptor set was obtained from a girl aged 5-17 years with multiple sclerosis.

The chain recombines TRBV5-1 with TRBJ2-5, with TRBD2 as a possible D gene (6 bases). The germline V gene encodes CDR1 SGHRS and CDR2 YFSETQ. CDR3 size: 14 residues. Trimming left V 5 bases short and J 1 base short, with 12 bases between. In nucleotides, the CDR3 is TGCGCCAGCAGAACCACTAGCTCCCAAGAGACCCAGTACTTC. Translated, it gives CASRTTSSQETQYF. Complete variable domain (other parts from reference TRBV5-1 and TRBJ2-5): KAGVTQTPRYLIKTRGQQVTLSCSPISGHRSVSWYQQTPGQGLQFLFEYFSETQRNKGNFPGRFSGRQFSNSRSEMNVSTLELGDSALYLCASRTTSSQETQYFGPGTRLLVL.

The chain recombines TRBV12-3 or TRBV12-4 with TRBJ1-4; D gene ambiguous. The CDR3 is 15 amino acids. V lost 6 bases and J 8 bases, leaving 19 bases between the germline ends. This CDR3 is CASSIPGAGGEKLFF. DNA for the CDR3: TGTGCCAGCAGCATCCCCGGCGCAGGCGGGGAAAAACTGTTTTTT.